The sequence of this T cell receptor beta chain was determined in a study of spatial heterogeneity in lung cancer. Described time point: sample taken at primary tumor resection. Sequencing was performed on whole RNA extracted from tumor and nontumor lung tissue, or from frozen PBMC, and the material was left unsorted. TCRdb passed the 5' RACE reads through MiXCR, listing each CDR3 protein once. The data hold about 23,000 distinct CDR3 sequences, with 4% to 5.5% observed a single time. This clonotype was observed a handful of times. What it binds is unknown. Germline CDR1 SGHKS, CDR2 YYEKEE (reference sequence). Trimming pared 5 bases from V and 5 bases from J, leaving 10 bases between. CDR3 length: 12 amino acids. The study's findings and limits: Tumor mutation counts were tracked by expanded intratumoral alpha and beta TCR counts. It was estimated that coverage of tumor T cells reached roughly 7% for alpha chains and around 14% for beta chains.

This sequence joins TRBV5-5 and TRBJ2-5; no clear D. This TCR was sampled from a male donor with early-stage non-small cell lung cancer. The material was lung tumor tissue, obtained at surgery. The CDR3 region is CASRGGEETQYF. The CDR3, as DNA: TGTGCCAGCAGGGGCGGCGAGGAGACCCAGTACTTC.